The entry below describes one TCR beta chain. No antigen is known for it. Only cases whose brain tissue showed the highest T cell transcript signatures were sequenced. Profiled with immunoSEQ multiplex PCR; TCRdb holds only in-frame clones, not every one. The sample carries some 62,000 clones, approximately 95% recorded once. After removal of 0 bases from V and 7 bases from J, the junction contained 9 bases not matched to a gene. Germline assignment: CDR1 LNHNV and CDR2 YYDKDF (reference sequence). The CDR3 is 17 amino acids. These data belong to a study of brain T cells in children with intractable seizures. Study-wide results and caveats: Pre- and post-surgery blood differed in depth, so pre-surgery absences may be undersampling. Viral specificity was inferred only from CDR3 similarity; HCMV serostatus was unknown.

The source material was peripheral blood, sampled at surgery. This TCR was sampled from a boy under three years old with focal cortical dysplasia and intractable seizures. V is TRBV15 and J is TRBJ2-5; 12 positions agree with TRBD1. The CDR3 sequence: CATSRDKGQGAKVTQYF. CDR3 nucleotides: TGTGCCACCAGCAGAGATAAGGGACAGGGGGCGAAGGTGACCCAGTACTTC.